Below are 11 T cell receptor beta chains sequenced from a single sample in a study of cytomegalovirus exposure and HLA in healthy donors. The primer mix had 60 Vbeta and 13 Jbeta primers. The method was immunoSEQ multiplex PCR; TCRdb's version includes in-frame clones alone and lacks a portion of them. The sample has around 190,000 clones, approximately 86% seen once; the top ten hold roughly 0.32%. Sequences were obtained from PBMCs. The receptors come from a woman aged 30 to 39 in good health and CMV-seronegative.

The gene calls are TRBV7-9 and TRBJ2-7; the match to TRBD1 covers 9 bases. The germline CDR1 and CDR2 sequences are SEHNR and FQNEAQ (reference sequence). The CDR3 runs 15 residues. The V and J ends lost 7 bases and 5 bases, in that order; junction bases with no gene match: 12. Written as DNA, the CDR3 is TGTGCCAGCACCCAAATCACAGGGGGCATCGACGAGCAGTACTTC. It translates to CASTQITGGIDEQYF.

The rearrangement uses TRBV6-5 and TRBJ2-7, with unresolved D. Per germline, CDR1 MNHEY and CDR2 SVGAGI. V lost 4 bases and J 7 bases, leaving 14 bases between the germline ends. The CDR3 extends over 13 amino acids. Written as DNA, the CDR3 is TGTGCCAGCAGTTCGGGTTTCCCGGAAGAGCAGTACTTC. This translates into CASSSGFPEEQYF.

This chain joins TRBV7-9 and TRBJ1-1; weak D call: TRBD1 (5 bases). The V end lost 5 bases, the J end lost 5 bases, and 12 bases lay between the germline ends. The length of the CDR3 is 13 residues. Germline V gives CDR1 SEHNR, CDR2 FQNEAQ (reference sequence). The CDR3 protein is CASSLNSGTEAFF. The CDR3 DNA reads TGTGCCAGCAGCCTAAACTCAGGGACTGAAGCTTTCTTT.

The chain couples TRBV28 to TRBJ1-1; 7 bases align to TRBD1. Per germline, CDR1 MDHEN and CDR2 SYDVKM. The CDR3 has 17 residues. V lost 2 bases to trimming and J lost 0 bases; unmatched junction nucleotides: 9. The CDR3 loop is CASSLHRGSYMNTEAFF. Written as DNA, the CDR3 is TGTGCCAGCAGTTTACACAGGGGCTCATATATGAACACTGAAGCTTTCTTT.

This clone was seen more than once but under ten times. This sequence joins TRBV4-1 and TRBJ1-4; tentatively, D is TRBD1 (5 bases). Germline CDR1 reads MGHRA; CDR2 reads YSYEKL. CDR3 size: 17 residues. The ends were cut back, 0 bases at V and 5 bases at J, with 16 bases in the middle. Here the CDR3 reads CASSQDRGRDLNEKLFF. As DNA, the CDR3 is TGCGCCAGCAGCCAAGATAGGGGCAGGGACTTGAATGAAAAACTGTTTTTT.

This sequence joins TRBV9 and TRBJ2-1; 9 bases align to TRBD1. The CDR3 consists of 17 residues. CDR1 SGDLS and CDR2 YYNGEE come from the germline V gene. The V gene end was trimmed by 4 bases and the J gene end by 4 bases; junction bases not matched to a gene: 12. The CDR3 spells CASSPRQGGSLYNEQFF. The CDR3 DNA is TGTGCCAGCAGCCCTCGACAGGGGGGTTCGTTATACAATGAGCAGTTCTTC.

The chain couples TRBV2 to TRBJ2-1; D remains ambiguous. Trimming shortened V by 5 bases and J by 4 bases, and 3 bases separated the two germline ends. CDR3 length: 11 amino acids. Germline assignment: CDR1 SNHLY and CDR2 FYNNEI. The CDR3 DNA sequence: TGTGCCAGCAGTTCTTACAATGAGCAGTTCTTC. It is translated as CASSSYNEQFF.

The chain combines TRBV28 with TRBJ2-7, with 7 nucleotides matching TRBD1. Losses at the gene ends were 6 bases for V and 3 bases for J; bases not matched to a gene: 8. Germline V gives CDR1 MDHEN, CDR2 SYDVKM. The CDR3 totals 14 residues. The CDR3 sequence is CASSYDRDYYEQYF. CDR3 nucleotides: TGTGCCAGCAGCTATGACAGGGATTACTACGAGCAGTACTTC.

V is TRBV19 and J is TRBJ2-7, with 7 bases identical to TRBD1. Germline V lookup: CDR1 LNHDA, CDR2 SQIVND (reference sequence). Germline trimming cut 3 bases from V and 4 bases from J; bases unmatched to any gene: 6. The CDR3 has 14 amino acids. CDR3 coding DNA: TGTGCCAGTAGTATTCCGGGACAGAGGTACGAGCAGTACTTC. This codes for CASSIPGQRYEQYF.

This clone has only one observation. The rearrangement links TRBV5-6 to TRBJ2-5; tentatively, D is TRBD1 (5 bases). Germline-derived CDR1 and CDR2 are SGHDT and YYEEEE. CDR3 length: 13 residues. V lost 4 bases and J 4 bases, leaving 11 bases between the germline ends. DNA of the CDR3: TGTGCCAGCAGCCCAGGGAATCTAGAGACCCAGTACTTC. Translation: CASSPGNLETQYF.

In this sample, this clone turned up a few times. The chain employs TRBV5-1 and TRBJ2-3; D might be TRBD2 (5 bases). CDR3 length equals 15 residues. Trimming took 0 bases from V and 0 from J, leaving 8 bases between them. Germline values: CDR1 SGHRS, CDR2 YFSETQ. CDR3 coding DNA: TGCGCCAGCAGCTTGGATCTAGCTAGCACAGATACGCAGTATTTT. Protein: CASSLDLASTDTQYF.